This is a list of T cell receptor beta chains from one sample in a study of shared clonotypes between healthy human individuals. This table comes from immunoSEQ multiplex PCR, and its TCRdb copy is limited to in-frame clones, with some not included. The data hold approximately 2,300,000 clones, with approximately 90% observed a single time. Sample: naive CD4+ T cells from PBMCs. The receptor set was obtained from a young man in good health. Some clones in this sample may be carry-over from other donors' samples. CDR3s include the opening cysteine and the closing phenylalanine or tryptophan. A D gene is named only where the DNA matches it firmly. The size field is filled for only some rows; it gives once, few, many or a size class.

D	V	J	size	DNA	CDR3
NA	TRBV7-9	TRBJ1-6	NA	TGTGCCAGCAGCCTCTACGGTATTAGACAGGCGGAAGGAAATTCACCCCTCCACTTT	CASSLYGIRQAEGNSPLHF
TRBD2	TRBV19	TRBJ2-5	NA	TGTGCCACCCAAGTTAGCGGGAGGGCCCTCGGAGAGACCCAGTACTTC	CATQVSGRALGETQYF
NA	TRBV7-9	TRBJ2-7	NA	TGTGCCAGCAGCTCCAGAGGGTCCGGGCAGGGCAGAAACGAGCAGTACTTC	CASSSRGSGQGRNEQYF
TRBD1	TRBV7-9	TRBJ1-6	NA	TGTGCCAGCAGCCCCCGAAAGACAGGGGTTCGCTCACCCCTCCACTTT	CASSPRKTGVRSPLHF
NA	TRBV10-3	TRBJ2-1	NA	TGTGCCATCAGCCCAACCGCCGGGGGTAGGGACAATGAGCAGTTCTTC	CAISPTAGGRDNEQFF
NA	TRBV28	TRBJ1-1	NA	TGTGCCAGCAGTTTATACCCCGGGACGGGGTACACTGAAGCTTTCTTT	CASSLYPGTGYTEAFF
NA	TRBV18	TRBJ1-4	once	TGTGCCAGCTCACCTTCCGTAAGGTCAACTAATGAAAAACTGTTTTTT	CASSPSVRSTNEKLFF
TRBD1	TRBV14	TRBJ2-1	NA	TGTGCCAGCAGCCTGTACCGGGACAGGGACTACAATGAGCAGTTCTTC	CASSLYRDRDYNEQFF
NA	TRBV4-3	TRBJ2-2	NA	TGCGCCAGCAGCCTGTCTGGGCGGAGGAACACCGGGGAGCTGTTTTTT	CASSLSGRRNTGELFF
NA	TRBV19	TRBJ2-7	once	TGTGCCAGTAGTATCGGGACAACGGGTTACGAGCAGTACTTC	CASSIGTTGYEQYF
TRBD2	TRBV5-1	TRBJ2-3	NA	TGCGCCAGCAGCTTGGCTGGGACTAGCGGAACAGATACGCAGTATTTT	CASSLAGTSGTDTQYF
TRBD1	TRBV11-2	TRBJ1-1	NA	TGTGCCAGCAGCGGAACCGGGACAGGGATTGGTGAAGCTTTCTTT	CASSGTGTGIGEAFF
NA	TRBV27	TRBJ2-3	NA	TGTGCCAGCAGTCCCGGGACGGGGAAGGATACGCAGTATTTT	CASSPGTGKDTQYF
NA	TRBV15	TRBJ1-2	NA	TGTGCCACCAGCAGACATATTACAGGGTCTGGCTACACCTTC	CATSRHITGSGYTF
TRBD1	TRBV30	TRBJ1-4	NA	TGTGCCTGGGGTAATTCAGGGGGCGGTGAAAAACTGTTTTTT	CAWGNSGGGEKLFF
TRBD2	TRBV29-1	TRBJ2-7	once	TGCAGCGGCCGTGGCGGGAGAGGCTACGAGCAGTACTTC	CSGRGGRGYEQYF
TRBD2	TRBV4-1	TRBJ2-5	NA	TGCGCCAGCAGCCAAGAAGGCGCATGGCGGGAGGGGGAGACCCAGTACTTC	CASSQEGAWREGETQYF
NA	TRBV27	TRBJ2-7	NA	TGTGCCAGCAGTCGGAGGGAGCGCGGATACGAGCAGTACTTC	CASSRRERGYEQYF
NA	TRBV6-5	TRBJ2-3	NA	TGTGCCAGCAACCCTGGAGGGATAGATACGCAGTATTTT	CASNPGGIDTQYF
TRBD2	TRBV6-4	TRBJ2-1	NA	TGTGCCAGCAGTGACGGAGTTGGACTAGCGCTGTTCTTC	CASSDGVGLALFF
NA	TRBV5-8	TRBJ2-7	NA	TGTGCCAGCAGTCCTACTATATACCGACAGTTTGAGCTCTACGAGCAGTACTTC	CASSPTIYRQFELYEQYF
TRBD2	TRBV6-1	TRBJ2-1	NA	TGTGCCAGCACCGGATCGGCGGGAGATTACAATGAGCAGTTCTTC	CASTGSAGDYNEQFF
NA	TRBV10-3	TRBJ1-2	NA	TGTGCCATCAGTGTTACCGATCAGTATGGCTACACCTTC	CAISVTDQYGYTF
NA	TRBV27	TRBJ1-5	NA	TGTGCCAGCACTCCTCAAGCCAATCAGCCCCAGCATTTT	CASTPQANQPQHF
NA	TRBV27	TRBJ2-1	NA	TGTGCCAGCAGTCCGGGCCCCAGGGTAGGGACGAATGAGCAGTTCTTC	CASSPGPRVGTNEQFF
TRBD1	TRBV5-1	TRBJ2-7	NA	TGCGCCAGCAGCTTGGACGTAACAGGGGGCGAGCAGTACTTC	CASSLDVTGGEQYF
NA	TRBV13	TRBJ1-3	once	TGTGCCAGCAGCTTTTCGGGTACCACTGGAAACACCATATATTTT	CASSFSGTTGNTIYF
TRBD1	TRBV7-2	TRBJ2-6	NA	TGTGCCAGCAGCTTCGGGACAGCTGGGGCCAACGTCCTGACTTTC	CASSFGTAGANVLTF
NA	TRBV7-6	TRBJ2-3	NA	TGTGCCAGCGGAACAGATACGCAGTATTTT	CASGTDTQYF
NA	TRBV7-2	TRBJ2-1	NA	TGTGCCAAGCGAGCTAGGGCCTACAATGAGCAGTTCTTC	CAKRARAYNEQFF
NA	TRBV14	TRBJ2-1	NA	TGTGCCAGCAGCCAAAGAACGTGGAGCACAGGGCTGCTGTGGGGGAATGAGCAGTTCTTC	CASSQRTWSTGLLWGNEQFF
NA	TRBV7-3	TRBJ2-5	NA	TGTGCCAGCAGTCGTCAGGGGACTCACCAAGAGACCCAGTACTTC	CASSRQGTHQETQYF
NA	TRBV5-1	TRBJ1-4	NA	TGCGCCAGCAGCTTGGGTTTTCCAGGGAATGAAAAACTGTTTTTT	CASSLGFPGNEKLFF
TRBD1	TRBV19	TRBJ2-6	once	TGTGCCAGACCTGGGGACAGCCTCTCTGGGGCCAACGTCCTGACTTTC	CARPGDSLSGANVLTF
TRBD2	TRBV28	TRBJ2-7	NA	TGTGCCAGCAGTACCCAGCGGGAGGGCGGTTACGAGCAGTACTTC	CASSTQREGGYEQYF
NA	TRBV29-1	TRBJ2-7	NA	TGCAGCGTTGTAACAGCCTCCTACGAGCAGTACTTC	CSVVTASYEQYF
NA	TRBV19	TRBJ1-5	NA	TGTGCCAGTAGTATGGCCAGGGAAGGGGATCAGCCCCAGCATTTT	CASSMAREGDQPQHF
TRBD1	TRBV11-2	TRBJ1-2	NA	TGTGCCAGCCACCCGCTGGGGCGACAGGGTCGGGGAAACTATGGCTACACCTTC	CASHPLGRQGRGNYGYTF
TRBD2	TRBV6-5	TRBJ2-2	NA	TGTGCCAGCAGCCCTAGTCCGGGAGGTACCGGGGAGCTGTTTTTT	CASSPSPGGTGELFF
TRBD2	TRBV15	TRBJ2-1	NA	TGTGCCACCACCCCGTCACGGCTAGCGGGTCACAATGAGCAGTTCTTC	CATTPSRLAGHNEQFF
NA	TRBV4-1	TRBJ1-3	NA	TGCGCCAGCAGCCAAGATCGCGGGTACTCTGGAAACACCATATATTTT	CASSQDRGYSGNTIYF
NA	TRBV11-2	TRBJ1-1	NA	TGTGCCAGCAGCCAAGATCTCGGGGGGCAGACTGAAGCTTTCTTT	CASSQDLGGQTEAFF
NA	TRBV5-1	TRBJ1-4	NA	TGCGCCAGCAGCTGGAGAAACCCGGCGGTCGAAAAACTGTTTTTT	CASSWRNPAVEKLFF
NA	TRBV11-2	TRBJ2-6	NA	TGTGCCAGCAGCCTGTCTGGGGCCAACGTCCTGACTTTC	CASSLSGANVLTF
NA	TRBV19	TRBJ2-4	NA	TGTGCCAGTACCCCCGCGAATGCCAAAAACATTCAGTACTTC	CASTPANAKNIQYF
TRBD1	TRBV5-4	TRBJ1-2	NA	TGTGCCAGCAGCTTCCGACAGGGAGGCTATGGCTACACCTTC	CASSFRQGGYGYTF
NA	TRBV9	TRBJ1-3	few	TGTGCCAGCAGCGCAAGAGGAGACTCTGGAAACACCATATATTTT	CASSARGDSGNTIYF
NA	TRBV6-5	TRBJ2-7	NA	TGTGCCAGCAGTTACTCGACCCCGGGACACTACGAGCAGTACTTC	CASSYSTPGHYEQYF
NA	TRBV7-8	TRBJ2-1	NA	TGTGCCAGCAGGCTAGTGGAGGGGCTTGGAAATGAGCAGTTCTTC	CASRLVEGLGNEQFF
TRBD1	TRBV15	TRBJ2-7	NA	TGTGCCACCAGCAGAGACCACACAGGGGGCGGCTACGAGCAGTACTTC	CATSRDHTGGGYEQYF
NA	TRBV27	TRBJ2-5	NA	TGTGCCAGCAGTTCATTTGGACTGTTTCAAGAGACCCAGTACTTC	CASSSFGLFQETQYF
TRBD1	TRBV10-3	TRBJ1-4	NA	TGTGCCACTAAAGAGGGACAGGGAGTTTTAGCTGAAAAACTGTTTTTT	CATKEGQGVLAEKLFF
NA	TRBV4-2	TRBJ2-1	NA	TGTGCCAGCAGCCCTTCGTCCGAAAGACATGAGCAGTTCTTC	CASSPSSERHEQFF
TRBD2	TRBV13	TRBJ2-7	NA	TGTGCCAGCAGCCGGGGAGGACTAGTGGGAGAGCAGTACTTC	CASSRGGLVGEQYF